This passage covers 24 T cell receptor beta chains from one sample sequenced in a study of shared clonotypes between healthy human individuals. Produced via immunoSEQ multiplex PCR; TCRdb's table is partial and in-frame only. In the table there are about 380,000 clones, approximately 96% of which are singletons. Material for sequencing was memory CD8+ T cells sorted from blood. The subset here: CD45RO+ cells pooled with CCR7-negative TemRA cells. These receptors came from a man aged 30-40 years in good health.

The sample holds one count of this clone. J is TRBJ2-2 and V is TRBV6-7; D is ambiguous. TRBV6-7 is assigned to the ORF class and has an uncertain function. The CDR3 is 16 amino acids. The V and J ends lost 1 base and 4 bases respectively, with 13 bases between them. CDR3 loop: CASSYLWQASTGELFF. In DNA form, the CDR3 reads TGTGCCAGCAGTTACTTGTGGCAGGCATCCACCGGGGAGCTGTTTTTT.

V gene TRBV10-3 combines with J gene TRBJ1-2; D might be TRBD1 (5 bases). Germline V gives CDR1 ENHRY, CDR2 SYGVKD. V was trimmed by 7 bases and J by 2 bases, leaving 8 bases between them. The CDR3 has 12 amino acids. CDR3 protein: CAITRGNYGYTF. The CDR3 nucleotides read TGTGCCATCACGAGGGGAAACTATGGCTACACCTTC.

This chain joins TRBV29-1 and TRBJ2-1; 10 nucleotides line up with TRBD2. This CDR3 is 14 amino acids long. V dropped 4 bases and J dropped 2; count of bases not matched to a gene: 2. CDR1 and CDR2 from the germline V gene are SQVTM and ANQGSEA. CDR3 nucleotide sequence: TGCAGCGTTGGGACTAGCGGACCCTACAATGAGCAGTTCTTC. Translation: CSVGTSGPYNEQFF.

This chain connects TRBV16 to TRBJ2-4; D is undetermined. Germline V gene lookup returns CDR1 KGHSY and CDR2 FQNENV. The V gene lost 3 bases and the J gene lost 0 bases, with 9 bases spanning the gap. The CDR3 totals 15 residues. The CDR3 loop reads CASSQQFIAKNIQYF. The DNA for the CDR3 is TGTGCCAGCAGCCAGCAATTTATAGCCAAAAACATTCAGTACTTC.

In DNA form, the CDR3 reads TGCGCCAGCAGCCCGGGACTAGCGGCCACAGATACGCAGTATTTT. It translates to CASSPGLAATDTQYF. This rearrangement joins TRBV5-1 to TRBJ2-3, with 11 bases fitting TRBD2. This CDR3 is built from 15 residues. Germline V CDR1 and CDR2: SGHRS, YFSETQ. V shed 4 bases, J shed 2 bases, and the junction held 3 bases outside the gene matches.

This clone occurred once. The rearrangement links TRBV10-1 to TRBJ2-1; D not resolved. The ends were cut back, 0 bases at V and 3 bases at J, with 9 bases in the middle. In germline, CDR1 is WNHNN, CDR2 SYGVQD (reference sequence). The CDR3 is made up of 15 amino acids. The CDR3 region is CASSESRGFYNEQFF. The CDR3 bases are TGCGCCAGCAGTGAGTCCCGAGGATTCTACAATGAGCAGTTCTTC.

The rearrangement joins TRBV25-1 to TRBJ2-7; 10 bases map to TRBD1. Germline V gives CDR1 MGHDK, CDR2 SYGVNS. V shed 2 bases and J 4 bases; nucleotides not matched to a gene: 2. The CDR3 is made up of 14 amino acids. The CDR3 reads CASSEGQGVYEQYF. CDR3 in DNA: TGTGCCAGCAGTGAAGGACAGGGGGTTTACGAGCAGTACTTC.

The chain carries TRBV10-1 and TRBJ2-1, with 11 bases identical to TRBD2. Per the germline V gene, CDR1 is WNHNN and CDR2 is SYGVQD (reference sequence). V lost 8 bases and J lost 5; bases outside the gene matches: 11. The length of the CDR3 is 16 residues. The CDR3 coding sequence is TGCGCCAGCCCCCGGTGGGTAGCGGGAGGGCACAATGAGCAGTTCTTC. Its translation is CASPRWVAGGHNEQFF.

This chain connects TRBV12-2 to TRBJ2-1; the table's D call TRBD1 went unverified against the DNA. TRBV12-2 is noted as a pseudogene. The CDR3 totals 11 residues. The DNA of the CDR3 is TGTGCAAGTCGCTTAGACAGGGTTCAGTTCTTC. Translated, it gives CASRLDRVQFF.

The V gene is TRBV4-1, the J gene TRBJ2-1; D remains ambiguous. Germline CDR1 MGHRA, CDR2 YSYEKL. The V end lost 2 bases, the J end lost 4 bases, and 18 bases lay between the germline ends. This CDR3 is 17 amino acids long. CDR3 sequence: CASSQSPLKALYNEQFF. CDR3 nucleotide sequence: TGCGCCAGCAGCCAAAGCCCACTAAAGGCGCTTTACAATGAGCAGTTCTTC.

This clone has a single count. The rearrangement joins TRBV28 to TRBJ2-1; D remains ambiguous. The CDR3 loop spans 11 amino acids. CDR1 is MDHEN and CDR2 is SYDVKM in the germline V gene. Trimming shortened V by 5 bases and J by 8 bases, and 7 bases separated the two germline ends. The CDR3 DNA sequence: TGTGCCAGCAGTACCCTTTATGAGCAGTTCTTC. Amino acids: CASSTLYEQFF. The full variable domain, its missing parts supplied by reference TRBV28 and TRBJ2-1, is DVKVTQSSRYLVKRTGEKVFLECVQDMDHENMFWYRQDPGLGLRLIYFSYDVKMKEKGDIPEGYSVSREKKERFSLILESASTNQTSMYLCASSTLYEQFFGPGTRLTVL.

The chain links TRBV10-3 to TRBJ2-2, with a tentative D call TRBD2 (7 bases). Germline values: CDR1 ENHRY, CDR2 SYGVKD. V was pared by 2 bases and J by 8 bases, with 12 bases between. This CDR3 region has 14 residues. This chain's CDR3 is CAISEAGAVGELFF. CDR3 coding DNA: TGTGCCATCAGTGAGGCGGGGGCGGTTGGGGAGCTGTTTTTT.

The rearrangement links TRBV6-1 to TRBJ2-2, with D possibly matching TRBD1 (6 bases). The germline V gene has CDR1 MNHNS and CDR2 SASEGT. The length of the CDR3 is 13 residues. Trimming took off 7 bases at V and 5 bases at J, with 11 bases between the two ends. CDR3 sequence: CASKTGNTGELFF. The CDR3 DNA reads as TGTGCCAGCAAAACAGGGAATACCGGGGAGCTGTTTTTT.

The genes are TRBV4-1 and TRBJ2-1; 13 bases match TRBD2. Trimming at V came to 4 bases and at J to 8 bases, leaving 8 bases not matched to a gene. The CDR3 totals 16 residues. Germline-derived CDR1 and CDR2 are MGHRA and YSYEKL. CDR3 in amino acids: CASSLRTSGSNDEQFF. CDR3 in DNA: TGCGCCAGCAGCCTCCGGACTAGCGGGAGCAATGATGAGCAGTTCTTC.

The V gene is TRBV28, the J gene TRBJ1-5, with a weak D call TRBD1 (6 bases). Trimming left V 5 bases short and J 0 bases short, with 14 bases between. The CDR3 has 16 residues. In germline, CDR1 is MDHEN, CDR2 SYDVKM. CDR3 residues: CASSPQGQSSNQPQHF. CDR3 in DNA: TGTGCCAGCAGTCCCCAAGGACAGTCTAGCAATCAGCCCCAGCATTTT.

This chain joins TRBV6-5 and TRBJ2-5; 8 nucleotides match TRBD2. In germline, CDR1 is MNHEY, CDR2 SVGAGI. The V and J ends lost 0 bases and 2 bases, in that order; junction bases with no gene match: 5. This CDR3 contains 16 residues. In DNA form, the CDR3 reads TGTGCCAGCAGTTACTCGATCTTAGCGGGGCAAGAGACCCAGTACTTC. Translating gives CASSYSILAGQETQYF.

The V call is TRBV5-6, the J call TRBJ1-3; 7 bases fit TRBD1. Germline assignment: CDR1 SGHDT and CDR2 YYEEEE. V shed 4 bases, J shed 0 bases, and the junction held 7 bases outside the gene matches. The CDR3 runs to 16 residues. The CDR3 loop reads CASSMGQPYSGNTIYF. As DNA, the CDR3 is TGTGCCAGCAGCATGGGACAGCCTTACTCTGGAAACACCATATATTTT.

The chain recombines TRBV5-1 with TRBJ2-7; 10 nucleotides align to TRBD2. The J segment lost 1 base and the V segment lost 6 bases, leaving 7 bases of the junction unmatched. The CDR3 contains 15 residues. The V gene's germline CDR1 is SGHRS and CDR2 YFSETQ. The CDR3 region has the DNA TGCGCCAGCACCCTCCTAGCGGGAGATTCCTACGAGCAGTACTTC. Translating it yields CASTLLAGDSYEQYF.

The chain has TRBV4-1 and TRBJ2-1; TRBD2 matches at 12 bases. The germline V gene has CDR1 MGHRA and CDR2 YSYEKL. The CDR3 consists of 18 residues. V lost 0 bases and J lost 4; bases outside the gene matches: 7. CDR3 in DNA: TGCGCCAGCAGCCAAGATAGGGGAACTAGCGGGAGGTACAATGAGCAGTTCTTC. Protein: CASSQDRGTSGRYNEQFF.

A remark on this clone: In the same sample, other DNA sequences code for this CDR3. V is TRBV30 and J is TRBJ2-1; 8 nucleotides match TRBD1. The CDR3 consists of 14 residues. CDR1 GTSNPN and CDR2 SVGIG come from the germline V gene (reference sequence). V was pared by 0 bases and J by 7 bases, with 5 bases of the junction left unmatched. CDR3 amino acids: CAWSVGQGGNEQFF. The CDR3 bases are TGTGCCTGGAGTGTAGGACAGGGCGGAAATGAGCAGTTCTTC.

This clone has more than one count but fewer than ten. The V and J genes are TRBV18 and TRBJ1-1; no firm D call. V lost 3 bases and J lost 8, with 10 bases in between. This CDR3 has 12 residues. Germline V gene sequence: CDR1 KGHSH, CDR2 LQKENI. The CDR3 DNA follows: TGTGCCAGCTCACCGAACAGAATCGAAGCTTTCTTT. Its translation: CASSPNRIEAFF.

This rearrangement joins TRBV19 to TRBJ1-2, with D unresolved. The germline V gene has CDR1 LNHDA and CDR2 SQIVND (reference sequence). The CDR3 runs 13 residues. Trimming removed 7 bases from V and 4 bases from J, with 13 bases in between. The CDR3 DNA reads as TGTGCCAGTACTCTTGGGGAGCGCTATGGCTACACCTTC. Translated: CASTLGERYGYTF.

As concerns this clone: Other DNA sequences in the sample encode the same CDR3. The rearrangement links TRBV28 to TRBJ1-2; 9 positions agree with TRBD1. The V segment lost 2 bases and the J segment 5 bases; nucleotides outside the gene matches: 0. The CDR3 is 13 residues long. The germline V gene encodes CDR1 MDHEN and CDR2 SYDVKM. The CDR3 is CASSLDRGYGYTF. CDR3 in DNA: TGTGCCAGCAGTTTAGACAGGGGGTATGGCTACACCTTC.

V gene TRBV30 combines with J gene TRBJ2-7; either TRBD1 or TRBD2 may supply D (5 bases each). This CDR3 has 12 residues. CDR1 is GTSNPN and CDR2 is SVGIG in the germline V gene (reference sequence). V lost 5 bases to trimming and J lost 2 bases, with 10 bases between them. The CDR3 reads CAWQVGPYEQYF. Written as DNA, the CDR3 is TGTGCCTGGCAGGTGGGACCCTACGAGCAGTACTTC.